This T cell receptor beta chain stems from a study of metastatic and nonmetastatic thyroid tumors. The table lists this clone with a few counts. Each patient came to thyroid surgery without any prior treatment (of any kind). With MiXCR, TCRdb called clones anew from the PCR reads. The data show some 10,000 clones, with roughly 30% seen just once and around 17% held by the top ten. The ends were cut back, 1 base at V and 2 bases at J, with 7 bases in the middle. The CDR3 extends over 13 amino acids. Looked up from germline, CDR1 is SGHRS and CDR2 is YFSETQ. This sequence joins TRBV5-1 and TRBJ2-7; D remains unclear. The specimen sequenced was tumor tissue. The clonotype comes from a female donor with papillary thyroid cancer or a benign thyroid nodule (not recorded which). Some clones in this sample may be carry-over from other donors' samples. The CDR3 sequence is CASSLMDAYEQYF. In DNA form, the CDR3 reads TGCGCCAGCAGCTTGATGGATGCCTACGAGCAGTACTTC.